Each of the 8 T cell receptor beta chains below was sequenced from the same sample in a study of beta chain features in type 1 diabetes. Expressed TCRB transcripts were sequenced, since all the RNA that had been isolated was reverse transcribed. Profiling relied on immunoSEQ multiplex PCR, and the TCRdb table lists in-frame clones only, not all of them. The repertoire holds roughly 40,000 clones, with more than 40% as singletons. The sample taken for sequencing was central memory CD4+ T cells from blood. The receptors derive from a woman younger than 35 in good health.

In its sample, this clone was seen a few times. The rearrangement links TRBV7-8 to TRBJ1-2; 10 bases are a match to TRBD1. The CDR3 runs 14 residues. CDR1 and CDR2 from the germline V gene are SGHVS and FQNEAQ. Unmatched junction bases numbered 3, after V lost 5 bases and J lost 3 bases. CDR3 sequence: CASSPGTGDYGYTF. The DNA of the CDR3 is TGTGCCAGCAGCCCGGGGACAGGGGACTATGGCTACACCTTC.

J is TRBJ2-5 and V is TRBV6-6; maybe TRBD2 (5 bases). V was clipped by 5 bases and J by 5 bases, with 15 bases between them. The CDR3 totals 14 residues. Germline CDR1 is MNHNY and CDR2 is SVGAGI (reference sequence). DNA of the CDR3: TGTGCCAGCAGTCCCTCCCGGTCGGGGGAGACCCAGTACTTC. It codes for CASSPSRSGETQYF.

This clone was seen once. CDR3 nucleotides: TGTGCCAGCAGCCCCACAGGGTCCAGCTACGAGCAGTACTTC. Encoded protein: CASSPTGSSYEQYF. This chain uses TRBV7-3 with TRBJ2-7, with a possible D match to TRBD1 (6 bases). Between the trimmed V and J ends, which lost 5 bases and 3 bases, there was a span of 14 bases. Germline values: CDR1 SGHTA, CDR2 FQGTGA. This CDR3 has 14 amino acids.

V is TRBV10-3 and J is TRBJ1-6; 8 nucleotides line up with TRBD1. Germline CDR1 is ENHRY and CDR2 is SYGVKD. Germline trimming cut 0 bases from V and 5 bases from J; bases unmatched to any gene: 0. This CDR3 is built from 15 residues. This CDR3 reads CAISESTGDNSPLHF. CDR3 bases: TGTGCCATCAGTGAGTCGACAGGGGATAATTCACCCCTCCACTTT.

The chain is built from TRBV19 and TRBJ2-5, with TRBD1 matching over 7 bases. The DNA end lines up better with TRBJ2-7; the J call may be wrong. Per germline, CDR1 LNHDA and CDR2 SQIVND (reference sequence). The CDR3 has 14 residues. The chain's CDR3 is CASSPGQVAYEQYF. In DNA, the CDR3 is TGTGCCAGTAGTCCTGGACAGGTAGCCTACGAGCAGTACTTC.

V gene TRBV6-1 combines with J gene TRBJ2-1; possible D gene TRBD1, 6 bases. The germline CDR1 and CDR2 sequences are MNHNS and SASEGT. Trimming removed 4 bases at V and 8 bases at J, with 12 bases between. This CDR3 is 13 amino acids long. In DNA, the CDR3 is TGTGCCAGCAGTGCACAGGGTTACGATGAGCAGTTCTTC. Translated: CASSAQGYDEQFF.

The chain links TRBV7-9 to TRBJ2-3, with a weak D call TRBD2 (8 bases). V was clipped by 4 bases and J by 0 bases, with 17 bases between them. From germline, CDR1 is SEHNR and CDR2 FQNEAQ (reference sequence). CDR3 length: 17 amino acids. The CDR3 DNA reads TGTGCCAGCAGCTGGTTAGCGGGACAGACTAGCACAGATACGCAGTATTTT. Protein product: CASSWLAGQTSTDTQYF.

V is TRBV19 and J is TRBJ2-4, with D uncertain. Trimming removed 10 bases from V and 8 bases from J, with 12 bases in between. The CDR3 spans 11 residues. Per germline, CDR1 LNHDA and CDR2 SQIVND (reference sequence). This CDR3 reads CATSEWDIQYF. The CDR3 DNA is TGTGCCACCAGCGAGTGGGACATTCAGTACTTC. Looking up the rest from reference TRBV19 and TRBJ2-4 gives the full variable domain: DGGITQSPKYLFRKEGQNVTLSCEQNLNHDAMYWYRQDPGQGLRLIYYSQIVNDFQKGDIAEGYSVSREKKESFPLTVTSAQKNPTAFYLCATSEWDIQYFGAGTRLSVL.